The sequence of this T cell receptor (beta chain) was determined in a study of blood T cells in healthy people across ages. Looking at the study overall: About one barcoded beta molecule per two T cells was the capture yield of template switching.

Germline V gene lookup returns CDR1 DFQATT and CDR2 SNEGSKA (reference sequence). This CDR3 region has 14 residues. V trimming: 5 bases; J trimming: 4 bases; junction bases outside the gene matches: 5. Peripheral blood from each donor was collected in a volume of ten milliliters. Notes on the study in general: The percentage of naive T cells correlated strongly with TCR beta diversity.

Combining a sample-barcoded 5' primer with a J-beta primer mix, a second PCR ran for roughly 6 to 12 cycles. Each single sample gave us at least 3 million CDR3-containing paired-end reads. TCRdb re-called the 5' RACE reads with MiXCR, one entry per CDR3 protein. Of approximately 880,000 distinct CDR3 sequences in the sample, approximately 49% are singletons; the top ten hold around 15%. This clonotype was observed at least ten times. Its antigen is unidentified. Sequencing was performed on blood. The TCR originated in a man aged 25 to 45 in good health. The V and J genes are TRBV20-1 and TRBJ2-1; 10 bases are shared with TRBD2. CDR3 region: CSAPLLAGYNEQFF. CDR3 sequence (DNA): TGCAGTGCTCCCCTACTAGCGGGGTACAATGAGCAGTTCTTC.